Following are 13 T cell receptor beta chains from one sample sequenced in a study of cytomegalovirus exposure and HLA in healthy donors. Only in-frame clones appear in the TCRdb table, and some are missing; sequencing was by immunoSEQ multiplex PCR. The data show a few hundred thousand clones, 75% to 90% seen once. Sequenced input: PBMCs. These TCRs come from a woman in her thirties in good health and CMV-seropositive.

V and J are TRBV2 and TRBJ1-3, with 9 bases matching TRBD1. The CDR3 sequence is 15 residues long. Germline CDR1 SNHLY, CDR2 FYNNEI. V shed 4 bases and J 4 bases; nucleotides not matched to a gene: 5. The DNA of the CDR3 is TGTGCCAGCAGTGGGACAGGGGTTAAAGGAAACACCATATATTTT. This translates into CASSGTGVKGNTIYF.

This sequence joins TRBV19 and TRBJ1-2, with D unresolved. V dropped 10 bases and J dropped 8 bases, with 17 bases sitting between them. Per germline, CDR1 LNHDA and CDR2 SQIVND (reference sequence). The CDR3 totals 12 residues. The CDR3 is CATLDLGIGYTF. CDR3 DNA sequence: TGTGCCACATTGGACCTGGGTATAGGCTACACCTTC.

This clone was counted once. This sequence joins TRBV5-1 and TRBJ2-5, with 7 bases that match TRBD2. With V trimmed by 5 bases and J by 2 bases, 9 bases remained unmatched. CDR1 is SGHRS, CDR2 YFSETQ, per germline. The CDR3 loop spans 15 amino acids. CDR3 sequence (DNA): TGCGCCAGCAGGCTAGGGACTACCGGACAAGAGACCCAGTACTTC. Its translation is CASRLGTTGQETQYF.

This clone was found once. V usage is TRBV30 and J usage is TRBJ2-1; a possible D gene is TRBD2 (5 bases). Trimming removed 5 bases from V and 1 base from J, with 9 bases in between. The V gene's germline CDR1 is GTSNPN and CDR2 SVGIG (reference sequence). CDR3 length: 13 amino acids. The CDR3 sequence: CAWDRGSYNEQFF. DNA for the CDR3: TGTGCCTGGGATCGCGGGTCCTACAATGAGCAGTTCTTC.

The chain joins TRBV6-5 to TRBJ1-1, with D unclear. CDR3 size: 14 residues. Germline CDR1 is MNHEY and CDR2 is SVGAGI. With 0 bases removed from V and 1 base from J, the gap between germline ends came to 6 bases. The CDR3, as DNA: TGTGCCAGCAGTTACTCTCTCCGGAACACTGAAGCTTTCTTT. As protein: CASSYSLRNTEAFF.

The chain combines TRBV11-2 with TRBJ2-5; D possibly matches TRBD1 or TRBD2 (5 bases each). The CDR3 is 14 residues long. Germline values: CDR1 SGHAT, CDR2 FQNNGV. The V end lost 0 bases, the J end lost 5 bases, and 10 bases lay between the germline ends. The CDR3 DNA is TGTGCCAGCAGCTTAGATCGACAGCGGGAGACCCAGTACTTC. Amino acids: CASSLDRQRETQYF.

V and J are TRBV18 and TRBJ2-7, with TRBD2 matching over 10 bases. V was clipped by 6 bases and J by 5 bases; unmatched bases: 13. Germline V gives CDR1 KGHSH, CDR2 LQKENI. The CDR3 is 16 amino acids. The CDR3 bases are TGTGCCAGCTCGCCCTACCAGGCTAGCGGGAGCCACGAGCAGTACTTC. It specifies CASSPYQASGSHEQYF.

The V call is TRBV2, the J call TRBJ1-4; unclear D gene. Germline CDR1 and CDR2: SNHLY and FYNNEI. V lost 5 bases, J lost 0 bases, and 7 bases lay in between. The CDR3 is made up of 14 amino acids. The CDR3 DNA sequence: TGTGCCAGCAGTATTAGTGCAACTAATGAAAAACTGTTTTTT. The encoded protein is CASSISATNEKLFF.

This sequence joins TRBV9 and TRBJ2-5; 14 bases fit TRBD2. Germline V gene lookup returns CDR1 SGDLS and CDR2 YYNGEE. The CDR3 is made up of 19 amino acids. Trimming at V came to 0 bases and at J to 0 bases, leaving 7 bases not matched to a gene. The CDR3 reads CASSVGLGTSGRYQETQYF. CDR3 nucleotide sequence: TGTGCCAGCAGCGTAGGACTAGGGACTAGCGGGAGATACCAAGAGACCCAGTACTTC.

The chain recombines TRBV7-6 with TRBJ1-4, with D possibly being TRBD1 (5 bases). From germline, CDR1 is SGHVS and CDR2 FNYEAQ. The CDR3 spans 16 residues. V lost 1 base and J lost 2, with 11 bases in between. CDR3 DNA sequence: TGTGCCAGCAGCTTAGGAGTGGGGGTTACTAATGAAAAACTGTTTTTT. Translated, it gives CASSLGVGVTNEKLFF.

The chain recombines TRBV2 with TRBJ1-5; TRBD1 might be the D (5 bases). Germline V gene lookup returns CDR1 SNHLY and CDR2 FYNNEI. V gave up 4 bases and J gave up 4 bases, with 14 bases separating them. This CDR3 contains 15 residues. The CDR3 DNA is TGTGCCAGCAGTGTTACAACCGGGGGGAATCAGCCCCAGCATTTT. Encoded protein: CASSVTTGGNQPQHF.

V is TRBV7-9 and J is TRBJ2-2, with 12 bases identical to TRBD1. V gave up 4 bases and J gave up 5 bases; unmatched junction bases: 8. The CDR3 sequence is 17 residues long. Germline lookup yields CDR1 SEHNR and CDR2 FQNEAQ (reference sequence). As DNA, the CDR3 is TGTGCCAGCAGCTACTCCCCGGGACAGGGGGCGACCGGGGAGCTGTTTTTT. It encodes CASSYSPGQGATGELFF.

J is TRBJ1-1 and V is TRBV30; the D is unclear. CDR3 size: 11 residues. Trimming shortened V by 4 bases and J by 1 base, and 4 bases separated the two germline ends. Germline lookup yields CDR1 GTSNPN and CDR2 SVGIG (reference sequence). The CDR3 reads CAWTTNTEAFF. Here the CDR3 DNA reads TGTGCCTGGACCACGAACACTGAAGCTTTCTTT.